These 22 T cell receptor beta chains originate from one sample sequenced in a study of cytomegalovirus exposure and HLA in healthy donors (dated by TCRdb to 2015 to 2018). Receptors were amplified or captured by the immunoSEQ multiplex PCR assay. For the multiplex PCR, a mixture combining 60 forward primers for TCR Vbeta segments and 13 reverse primers for TCR Jbeta segments was used. TCRdb carries this immuneACCESS record with in-frame sequences only. Its versions omit some clonotypes, under half of them owing to an unresolved V gene in the studies checked, with the rest unexplained. Counted in this sample were approximately 140,000 clones; 80% of them appeared once. The ten largest account for approximately 6.2% of the sample. Sequencing was carried out using PBMCs. Every receptor here comes from a man aged 35-49 years in good health and CMV-seropositive.

The rearrangement links TRBV19 to TRBJ1-5; 7 bases match TRBD1. This CDR3 has 22 amino acids. CDR1 LNHDA and CDR2 SQIVND come from the germline V gene (reference sequence). V shed 0 bases and J 0 bases; nucleotides not matched to a gene: 20. The CDR3 loop is CASSIDKYLTGLMDRSNQPQHF. Here the CDR3 DNA reads TGTGCCAGTAGTATAGATAAGTATTTGACAGGGCTGATGGATCGTAGCAATCAGCCCCAGCATTTT.

The chain recombines TRBV29-1 with TRBJ1-1, with unresolved D. The V and J ends lost 0 bases and 5 bases respectively, with 13 bases between them. The CDR3 covers 14 residues. Germline CDR1 reads SQVTM; CDR2 reads ANQGSEA. The chain's CDR3 is CSVEDRRIATEAFF. The DNA for the CDR3 is TGCAGCGTTGAAGATCGGAGGATAGCGACTGAAGCTTTCTTT.

The chain uses TRBV29-1 and TRBJ1-1; 9 bases map to TRBD1. CDR1 and CDR2 (germline): SQVTM, ANQGSEA. This CDR3 has 15 residues. Trimming removed 4 bases from V and 6 bases from J; junction bases left unmatched: 12. The CDR3 coding sequence is TGCAGCGTTGGAGACGCCGGGACAGGGAAGGCTGAAGCTTTCTTT. Protein: CSVGDAGTGKAEAFF.

This clone was observed a handful of times. The V gene is TRBV6-7, the J gene TRBJ2-1; 7 bases are shared with TRBD2. TRBV6-7 is classed as an ORF, of uncertain function. The CDR3 is 15 residues long. J lost 2 bases, V lost 5 bases, and 6 bases had no gene match. CDR3 DNA sequence: TGTGCCAGCAGTAGCGGCCGGGAGGCCTACAATGAGCAGTTCTTC. Translating gives CASSSGREAYNEQFF.

V gene TRBV5-1 combines with J gene TRBJ2-5; 10 bases fit TRBD1. Germline loops: CDR1 SGHRS, CDR2 YFSETQ. With 0 bases clipped from V and 5 bases from J, the junction kept 4 bases outside the gene matches. The CDR3 is 15 residues long. CDR3 coding DNA: TGCGCCAGCAGCTTGGACGGGACAGGGGTCGAGACCCAGTACTTC. Its protein product is CASSLDGTGVETQYF.

This chain joins TRBV19 and TRBJ1-1; D not resolved. The CDR3 runs 12 residues. Trimming cost V 7 bases and J 3 bases, with 9 bases left between them. CDR1 is LNHDA, CDR2 SQIVND, per germline (reference sequence). In DNA, the CDR3 is TGTGCCAGTACCCTGAGGGACACTGAAGCTTTCTTT. Translating gives CASTLRDTEAFF.

The chain joins TRBV15 to TRBJ2-3, with 9 bases aligning to TRBD1. The CDR3 sequence is 15 residues long. V lost 4 bases and J lost 1; bases outside the gene matches: 3. Germline CDR1 is LNHNV and CDR2 is YYDKDF (reference sequence). In DNA, the CDR3 is TGTGCCACCAGCAAGGACAGGGGAGGCACAGATACGCAGTATTTT. This codes for CATSKDRGGTDTQYF.

The rearrangement links TRBV28 to TRBJ1-4; TRBD1 aligns across 10 bases. The V gene's germline CDR1 is MDHEN and CDR2 SYDVKM. V was clipped by 10 bases and J by 5 bases; unmatched bases: 4. The CDR3 runs to 13 residues. CDR3 DNA sequence: TGTGCCACCCTGGGACAGGGGAATGAAAAACTGTTTTTT. Amino acids: CATLGQGNEKLFF. Full variable domain (rest looked up from reference TRBV28 and TRBJ1-4): DVKVTQSSRYLVKRTGEKVFLECVQDMDHENMFWYRQDPGLGLRLIYFSYDVKMKEKGDIPEGYSVSREKKERFSLILESASTNQTSMYLCATLGQGNEKLFFGSGTQLSVL.

The chain has TRBV5-6 and TRBJ1-2; TRBD1 aligns across 7 bases. The CDR3 contains 16 residues. V lost 1 base to trimming and J lost 4 bases; unmatched junction nucleotides: 10. Germline V lookup: CDR1 SGHDT, CDR2 YYEEEE. DNA for the CDR3: TGTGCCAGCAGCTTGAACACAGGGGCGACAAGCTATGGCTACACCTTC. Amino acid sequence: CASSLNTGATSYGYTF.

J is TRBJ2-7 and V is TRBV4-1; D not resolved. With 1 base removed from V and 3 bases from J, the gap between germline ends came to 13 bases. The length of the CDR3 is 15 residues. The germline V gene has CDR1 MGHRA and CDR2 YSYEKL. CDR3 DNA sequence: TGCGCCAGCAGCCAAGTTGCAAACGGGTACTACGAGCAGTACTTC. This encodes CASSQVANGYYEQYF.

The chain carries TRBV28 and TRBJ2-1; D possibly corresponds to TRBD2 (5 bases). V gave up 7 bases and J gave up 0 bases, with 13 bases separating them. Germline V gene data show CDR1 as MDHEN and CDR2 as SYDVKM. The CDR3 has 15 residues. The CDR3 protein is CASTSAGLSYNEQFF. The CDR3 coding sequence is TGTGCCAGCACATCCGCGGGCCTCTCCTACAATGAGCAGTTCTTC.

This chain uses TRBV5-1 with TRBJ2-3, with D perhaps matching TRBD2 (6 bases). The germline CDR1 and CDR2 sequences are SGHRS and YFSETQ. The germline V and J ends were trimmed by 4 bases and 2 bases, with 20 bases remaining between them. There are 17 residues in the CDR3. CDR3 nucleotides: TGCGCCAGCAGCCTCTCGGGACTCCCCGTTTTCACAGATACGCAGTATTTT. As protein: CASSLSGLPVFTDTQYF.

This chain uses TRBV5-4 with TRBJ2-5; 12 positions match TRBD1. With 4 bases clipped from V and 11 bases from J, the junction kept 9 bases outside the gene matches. The CDR3 extends over 14 amino acids. Per germline, CDR1 SGHNT and CDR2 YYREEE (reference sequence). The CDR3 protein is CASSAGQGAVEQYF. The CDR3 DNA reads TGTGCCAGCAGCGCGGGACAGGGGGCCGTAGAGCAGTACTTC.

In DNA form, the CDR3 reads TGTGCCAGCAGCACCTCGGGGCTAGCGGGGACCCAGTACTTC. Its translation is CASSTSGLAGTQYF. The chain carries TRBV7-6 and TRBJ2-5; 8 bases are shared with TRBD2. V lost 5 bases to trimming and J lost 7 bases; unmatched junction nucleotides: 9. CDR1 is SGHVS, CDR2 FNYEAQ, per germline. This CDR3 spans 14 amino acids.

The rearrangement links TRBV5-4 to TRBJ2-7, with D maybe TRBD2 (6 bases). Trimming left V 3 bases short and J 5 bases short, with 21 bases between. This CDR3 contains 16 residues. The germline V gene encodes CDR1 SGHNT and CDR2 YYREEE (reference sequence). The chain's CDR3 is CASSSPRGGISDEQYF. Here the CDR3 DNA reads TGTGCCAGCAGCTCCCCCCGTGGAGGGATAAGCGACGAGCAGTACTTC.

The chain carries TRBV14 and TRBJ1-1, with TRBD1 matching 8 bases. The V and J ends lost 2 bases and 9 bases, in that order; junction bases with no gene match: 14. The germline CDR1 and CDR2 sequences are SGHDN and FVKESK. This CDR3 region has 16 residues. The CDR3 here is CASSQHRGQGDPQAFF. The CDR3 DNA reads as TGTGCCAGCAGCCAACATCGCGGACAGGGAGACCCGCAAGCTTTCTTT.

This clone was picked up a small number of times. The CDR3 DNA sequence: TGTGCCAGCAGCTTAGATGGGTGGGGCAGGGAAAATACGCAGTATTTT. Amino acids: CASSLDGWGRENTQYF. The chain recombines TRBV7-2 with TRBJ2-3; TRBD1 might be the D (5 bases). The germline gives CDR1 SGHTA, CDR2 FQGNSA. V was clipped by 1 base and J by 7 bases, with 18 bases between them. The CDR3 contains 16 residues.

The V and J genes are TRBV6-1 and TRBJ2-7; D not certain. Between the trimmed V and J ends, which lost 4 bases and 2 bases, there was a span of 15 bases. There are 15 residues in the CDR3. The V gene's germline CDR1 is MNHNS and CDR2 SASEGT. CDR3 in amino acids: CASSGLVGSTYEQYF. The DNA for the CDR3 is TGTGCCAGCAGTGGATTGGTGGGCAGCACCTACGAGCAGTACTTC.

This chain links TRBV19 with TRBJ1-1; tentatively, D is TRBD1 (5 bases). CDR3 length equals 14 residues. CDR1 is LNHDA, CDR2 SQIVND, per germline (reference sequence). V lost 3 bases, J lost 6 bases, and 14 bases lay in between. The CDR3 reads CASSISPGSSEAFF. The CDR3 bases are TGTGCCAGTAGTATTTCACCAGGGTCTTCTGAAGCTTTCTTT.

V and J are TRBV5-4 and TRBJ2-1; 16 nucleotides match TRBD2. J lost 7 bases, V lost 4 bases, and 2 bases had no gene match. CDR1 SGHNT and CDR2 YYREEE come from the germline V gene (reference sequence). The length of the CDR3 is 15 residues. The CDR3 loop is CASSTGLAGGNEQFF. CDR3 bases: TGTGCCAGCAGCACGGGACTAGCGGGAGGGAATGAGCAGTTCTTC.

This clone was recorded a few times. The V call is TRBV19, the J call TRBJ2-1, with 9 bases that match TRBD1. Germline lookup yields CDR1 LNHDA and CDR2 SQIVND (reference sequence). CDR3 length: 13 amino acids. V shed 8 bases and J 3 bases; nucleotides not matched to a gene: 2. The DNA for the CDR3 is TGTGCCAGTGGACAGGGGAACTACAATGAGCAGTTCTTC. Amino acids: CASGQGNYNEQFF.

This clone was counted between two and nine times. The genes are TRBV6-4 and TRBJ2-1; 8 bases are a match to TRBD2. Germline values: CDR1 MRHNA, CDR2 SNTAGT. With V trimmed by 5 bases and J by 0 bases, 3 bases remained unmatched. The CDR3 sequence is 15 residues long. The CDR3 loop reads CASSLLADSYNEQFF. CDR3 sequence (DNA): TGTGCCAGCAGTTTACTAGCGGACTCCTACAATGAGCAGTTCTTC.